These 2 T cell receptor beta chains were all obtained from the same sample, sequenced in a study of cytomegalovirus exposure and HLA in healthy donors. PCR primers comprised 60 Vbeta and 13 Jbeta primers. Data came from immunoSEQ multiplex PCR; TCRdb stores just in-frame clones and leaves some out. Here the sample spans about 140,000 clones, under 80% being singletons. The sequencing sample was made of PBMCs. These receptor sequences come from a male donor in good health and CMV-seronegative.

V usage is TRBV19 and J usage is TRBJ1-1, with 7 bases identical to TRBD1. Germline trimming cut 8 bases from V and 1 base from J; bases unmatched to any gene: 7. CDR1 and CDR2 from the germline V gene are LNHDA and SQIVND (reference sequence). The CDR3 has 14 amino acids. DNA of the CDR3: TGTGCCAGTTTTGAACAGGGGTCGAACACTGAAGCTTTCTTT. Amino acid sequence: CASFEQGSNTEAFF.

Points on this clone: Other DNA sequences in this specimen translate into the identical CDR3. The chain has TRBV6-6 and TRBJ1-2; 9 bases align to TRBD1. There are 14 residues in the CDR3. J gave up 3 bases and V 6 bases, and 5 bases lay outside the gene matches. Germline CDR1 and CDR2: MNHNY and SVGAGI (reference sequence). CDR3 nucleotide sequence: TGTGCCAGCAGGCCCACAGGGGGCGACTATGGCTACACCTTC. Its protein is CASRPTGGDYGYTF.